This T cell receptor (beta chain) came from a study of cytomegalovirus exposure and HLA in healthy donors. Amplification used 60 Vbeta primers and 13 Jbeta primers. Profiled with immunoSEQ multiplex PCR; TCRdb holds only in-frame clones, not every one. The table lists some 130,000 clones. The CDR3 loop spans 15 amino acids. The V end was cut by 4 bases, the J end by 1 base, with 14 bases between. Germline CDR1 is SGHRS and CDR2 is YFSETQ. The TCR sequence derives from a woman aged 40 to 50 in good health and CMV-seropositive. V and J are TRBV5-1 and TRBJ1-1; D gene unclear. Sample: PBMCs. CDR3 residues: CASSRREGGNTEAFF. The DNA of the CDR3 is TGCGCCAGCAGCCGCCGGGAGGGAGGGAACACTGAAGCTTTCTTT.